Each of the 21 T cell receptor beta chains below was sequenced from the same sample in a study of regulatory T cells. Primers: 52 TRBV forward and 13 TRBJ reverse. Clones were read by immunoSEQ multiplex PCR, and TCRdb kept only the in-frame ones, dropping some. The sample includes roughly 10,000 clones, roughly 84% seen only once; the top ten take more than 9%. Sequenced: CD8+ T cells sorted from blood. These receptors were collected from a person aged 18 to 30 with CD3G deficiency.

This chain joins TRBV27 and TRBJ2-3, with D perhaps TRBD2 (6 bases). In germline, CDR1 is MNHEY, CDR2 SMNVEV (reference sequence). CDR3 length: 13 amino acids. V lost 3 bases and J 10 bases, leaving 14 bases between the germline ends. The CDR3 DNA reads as TGTGCCAGCAGTTTGGCGAGTGGGGAGGCGCAGTATTTT. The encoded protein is CASSLASGEAQYF.

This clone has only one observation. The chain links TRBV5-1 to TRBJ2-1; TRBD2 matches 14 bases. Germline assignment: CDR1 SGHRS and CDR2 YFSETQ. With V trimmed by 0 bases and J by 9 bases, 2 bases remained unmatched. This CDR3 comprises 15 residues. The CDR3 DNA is TGCGCCAGCAGCTTGGGGGGACTAGCGGGAGTTGAGCAGTTCTTC. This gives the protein CASSLGGLAGVEQFF.

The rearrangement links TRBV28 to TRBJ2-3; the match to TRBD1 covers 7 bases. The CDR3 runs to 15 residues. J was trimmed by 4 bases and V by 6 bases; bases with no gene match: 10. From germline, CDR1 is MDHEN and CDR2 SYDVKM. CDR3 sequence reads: CASSLRDRAPDTQYF. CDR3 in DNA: TGTGCCAGCAGCCTACGTGACAGGGCCCCAGATACGCAGTATTTT.

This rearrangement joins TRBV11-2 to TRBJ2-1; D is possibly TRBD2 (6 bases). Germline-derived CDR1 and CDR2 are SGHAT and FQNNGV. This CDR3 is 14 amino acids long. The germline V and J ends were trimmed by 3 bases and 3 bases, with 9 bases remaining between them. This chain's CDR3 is CASSLGGLYNEQFF. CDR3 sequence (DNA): TGTGCCAGCAGCTTGGGGGGACTCTACAATGAGCAGTTCTTC.

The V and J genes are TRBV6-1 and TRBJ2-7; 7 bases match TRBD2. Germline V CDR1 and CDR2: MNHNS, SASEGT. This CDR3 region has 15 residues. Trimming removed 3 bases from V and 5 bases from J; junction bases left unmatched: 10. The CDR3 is CASSDPPGGWDEQYF. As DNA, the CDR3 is TGTGCCAGCAGTGACCCCCCCGGGGGGTGGGACGAGCAGTACTTC.

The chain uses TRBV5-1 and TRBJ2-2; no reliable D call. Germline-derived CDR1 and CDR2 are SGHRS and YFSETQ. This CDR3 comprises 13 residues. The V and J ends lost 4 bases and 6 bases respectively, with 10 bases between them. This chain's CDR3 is CASSPRFPGELFF. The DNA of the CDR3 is TGCGCCAGCAGCCCGCGATTTCCCGGGGAGCTGTTTTTT. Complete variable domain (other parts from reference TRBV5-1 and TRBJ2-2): KAGVTQTPRYLIKTRGQQVTLSCSPISGHRSVSWYQQTPGQGLQFLFEYFSETQRNKGNFPGRFSGRQFSNSRSEMNVSTLELGDSALYLCASSPRFPGELFFGEGSRLTVL.

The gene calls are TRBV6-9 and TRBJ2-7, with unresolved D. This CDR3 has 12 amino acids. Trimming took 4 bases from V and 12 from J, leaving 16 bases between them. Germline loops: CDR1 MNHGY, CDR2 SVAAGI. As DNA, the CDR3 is TGTGCCAGCAGTTCGGTCCCTTTGGAACCGTACTTC. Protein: CASSSVPLEPYF.

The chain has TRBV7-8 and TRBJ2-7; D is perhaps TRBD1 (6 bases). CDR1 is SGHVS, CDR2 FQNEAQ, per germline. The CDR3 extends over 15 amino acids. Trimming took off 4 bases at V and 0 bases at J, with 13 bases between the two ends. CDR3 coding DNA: TGTGCCAGCAGCTCCGGGACATCCCTCTCCTACGAGCAGTACTTC. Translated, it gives CASSSGTSLSYEQYF.

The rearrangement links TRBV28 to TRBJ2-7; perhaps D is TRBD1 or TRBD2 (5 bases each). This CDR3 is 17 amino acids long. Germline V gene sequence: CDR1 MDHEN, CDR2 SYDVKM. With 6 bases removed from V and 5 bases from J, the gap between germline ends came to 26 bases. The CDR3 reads CASSQTRDLTRGNEQYF. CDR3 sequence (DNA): TGTGCCAGCAGCCAGACCCGAGACCTTACTAGGGGCAACGAGCAGTACTTC.

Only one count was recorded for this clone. CDR3 amino acids: CASSSGEGYTF. The CDR3 bases are TGCGCCAGCAGCTCTGGGGAGGGCTACACCTTC. The V gene is TRBV5-1, the J gene TRBJ1-2; D unresolved. CDR1 is SGHRS, CDR2 YFSETQ, per germline. Trimming cost V 3 bases and J 8 bases, with 8 bases left between them. This CDR3 is 11 amino acids long.

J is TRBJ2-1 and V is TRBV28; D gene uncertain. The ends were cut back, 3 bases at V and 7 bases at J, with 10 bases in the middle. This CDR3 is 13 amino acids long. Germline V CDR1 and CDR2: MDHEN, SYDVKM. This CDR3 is CASSFPPGNEQFF. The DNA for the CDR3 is TGTGCCAGCAGTTTCCCGCCTGGGAATGAGCAGTTCTTC.

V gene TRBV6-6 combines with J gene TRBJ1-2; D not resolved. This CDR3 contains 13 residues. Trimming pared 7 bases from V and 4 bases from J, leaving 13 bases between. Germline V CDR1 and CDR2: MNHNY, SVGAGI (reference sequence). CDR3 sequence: CASKEGSSYGYTF. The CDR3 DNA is TGTGCCAGCAAAGAGGGCAGCTCCTATGGCTACACCTTC.

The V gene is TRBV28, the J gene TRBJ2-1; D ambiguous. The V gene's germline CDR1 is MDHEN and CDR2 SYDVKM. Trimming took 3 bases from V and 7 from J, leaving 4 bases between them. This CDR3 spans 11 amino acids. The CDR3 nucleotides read TGTGCCAGCAGTTTTACTAATGAGCAGTTCTTC. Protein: CASSFTNEQFF.

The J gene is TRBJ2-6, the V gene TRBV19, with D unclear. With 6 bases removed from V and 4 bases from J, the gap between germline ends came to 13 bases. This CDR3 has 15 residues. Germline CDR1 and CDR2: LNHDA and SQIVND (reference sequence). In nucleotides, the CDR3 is TGTGCCAGTAGCCCGATTTTTGCAGGGGCCAACGTCCTGACTTTC. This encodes CASSPIFAGANVLTF.

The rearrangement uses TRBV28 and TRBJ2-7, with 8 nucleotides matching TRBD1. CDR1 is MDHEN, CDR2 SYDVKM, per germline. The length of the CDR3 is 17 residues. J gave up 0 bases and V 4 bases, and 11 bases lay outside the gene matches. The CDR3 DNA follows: TGTGCCAGCAGTTCACCGATGACAGGGGCCCACTCCTACGAGCAGTACTTC. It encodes CASSSPMTGAHSYEQYF.

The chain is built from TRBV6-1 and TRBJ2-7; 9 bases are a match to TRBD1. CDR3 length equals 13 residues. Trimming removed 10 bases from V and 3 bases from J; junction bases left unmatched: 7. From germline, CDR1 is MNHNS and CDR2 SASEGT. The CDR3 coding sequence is TGTGCCACCACCGGGACAGGGCTCTACGAGCAGTACTTC. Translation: CATTGTGLYEQYF.

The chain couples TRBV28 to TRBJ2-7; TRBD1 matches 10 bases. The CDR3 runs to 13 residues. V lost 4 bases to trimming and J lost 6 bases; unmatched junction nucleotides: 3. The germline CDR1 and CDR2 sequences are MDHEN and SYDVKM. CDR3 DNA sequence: TGTGCCAGCAGTTCCCGGGACAGGGGCGAGCAGTACTTC. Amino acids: CASSSRDRGEQYF.

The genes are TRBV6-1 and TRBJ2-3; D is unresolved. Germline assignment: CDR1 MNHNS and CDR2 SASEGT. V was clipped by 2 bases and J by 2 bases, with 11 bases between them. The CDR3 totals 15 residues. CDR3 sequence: CASSERWSHTDTQYF. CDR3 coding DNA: TGTGCCAGCAGTGAAAGGTGGAGCCACACAGATACGCAGTATTTT.

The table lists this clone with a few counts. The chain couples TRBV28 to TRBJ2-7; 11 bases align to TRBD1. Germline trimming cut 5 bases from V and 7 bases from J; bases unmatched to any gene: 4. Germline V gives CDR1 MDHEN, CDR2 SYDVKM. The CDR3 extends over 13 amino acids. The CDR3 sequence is CASSGQGAREQYF. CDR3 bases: TGTGCCAGCAGTGGACAGGGGGCGCGAGAGCAGTACTTC.

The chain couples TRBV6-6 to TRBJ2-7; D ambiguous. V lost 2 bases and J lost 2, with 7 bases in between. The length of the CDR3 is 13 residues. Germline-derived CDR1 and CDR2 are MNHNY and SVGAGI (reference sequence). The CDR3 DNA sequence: TGTGCCAGCAGTTACCTCTTAGCCTACGAGCAGTACTTC. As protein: CASSYLLAYEQYF.

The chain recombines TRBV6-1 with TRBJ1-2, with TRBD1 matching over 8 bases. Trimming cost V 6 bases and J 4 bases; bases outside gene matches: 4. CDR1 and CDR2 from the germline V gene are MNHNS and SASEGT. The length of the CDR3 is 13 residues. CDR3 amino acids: CASRPGQAYGYTF. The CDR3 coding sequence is TGTGCCAGCAGGCCGGGACAGGCCTATGGCTACACCTTC.